The 12 T cell receptor beta chains reported below all come from one sample, sequenced in a study of shared clonotypes between healthy human individuals. Measured with immunoSEQ multiplex PCR; TCRdb has only the in-frame clones, and not every one. The sample contains hundreds of thousands of clones, around 96% of which appear only once. Naive CD8 populations comprised CD45RO-negative cells positively selected for CCR7, excluding terminally differentiated effector memory CD45RA+ cells. The sequenced sample was naive CD8+ T cells sorted from blood. All receptors come from a woman younger than 45 in good health.

The chain recombines TRBV10-1 with TRBJ2-1; D not resolved. Trimming removed 4 bases from V and 3 bases from J, with 7 bases in between. CDR3 length: 13 residues. Germline-derived CDR1 and CDR2 are WNHNN and SYGVQD (reference sequence). CDR3 nucleotides: TGCGCCAGCAGTGGATTTGACTACAATGAGCAGTTCTTC. Translating it yields CASSGFDYNEQFF.

The chain employs TRBV29-1 and TRBJ1-4; a possible D gene is TRBD1 (5 bases). Germline CDR1 SQVTM, CDR2 ANQGSEA. The length of the CDR3 is 13 residues. V dropped 7 bases and J dropped 0 bases, with 9 bases sitting between them. The CDR3 is CSAGVATNEKLFF. In DNA, the CDR3 is TGCAGCGCGGGGGTTGCAACTAATGAAAAACTGTTTTTT.

The DNA of the CDR3 is TGTGCCAGCAGTTTCGGGGCTGAATGGGGTGCGAATTCACCCCTCCACTTT. This encodes CASSFGAEWGANSPLHF. The V and J genes are TRBV28 and TRBJ1-6; maybe TRBD1 (5 bases). This CDR3 is 17 amino acids long. Germline-derived CDR1 and CDR2 are MDHEN and SYDVKM. Trimming removed 3 bases at V and 7 bases at J, with 19 bases between.

The V call is TRBV2, the J call TRBJ2-7, with TRBD2 matching over 14 bases. Looked up from germline, CDR1 is SNHLY and CDR2 is FYNNEI. The length of the CDR3 is 19 residues. The trim removed 1 base at V and 6 bases at J, leaving 14 bases unmatched. CDR3 nucleotide sequence: TGTGCCAGCAGTGAAGTTATTATAGGACTAGCGGGAGGAAAAGGCGAGCAGTACTTC. Protein product: CASSEVIIGLAGGKGEQYF.

For this clone: One end of the junction varies from germline; a read error may be responsible. This chain uses TRBV7-3 with TRBJ2-1; D ambiguous. Germline CDR1 reads SGHTA; CDR2 reads FQGTGA. The CDR3 contains 16 residues. CDR3 sequence: CASSLTPQRGYNEQFF. The CDR3 DNA is TGTGCCAGCAGCCTAACCCCACAGCGAGGCTACAATGAGCAGTTCTTC.

V and J are TRBV6-1 and TRBJ2-3, with D perhaps given as TRBD1 or TRBD2 (5 bases each). Germline values: CDR1 MNHNS, CDR2 SASEGT. V was shortened by 8 bases and J by 4 bases, with 19 bases between the two germline ends. CDR3 length equals 15 residues. CDR3 amino acids: CASSPLRGGPDTQYF. DNA for the CDR3: TGTGCCAGCTCCCCCCTCCGGGGCGGCCCAGATACGCAGTATTTT.

The chain employs TRBV2 and TRBJ1-5; D possibly corresponds to TRBD1 (6 bases). Germline V gene lookup returns CDR1 SNHLY and CDR2 FYNNEI. The CDR3 contains 15 residues. V lost 6 bases, J lost 5 bases, and 17 bases lay in between. The CDR3 protein is CASREGRGGYQPQHF. CDR3 in DNA: TGTGCCAGCAGGGAGGGCAGGGGAGGTTATCAGCCCCAGCATTTT.

V usage is TRBV6-1 and J usage is TRBJ2-3; 10 nucleotides match TRBD2. The CDR3 loop spans 15 amino acids. J was trimmed by 4 bases and V by 3 bases; bases with no gene match: 4. Germline V gene sequence: CDR1 MNHNS, CDR2 SASEGT. DNA for the CDR3: TGTGCCAGCAGTGATAGTAGCGGGAGGTCAGATACGCAGTATTTT. Amino acids: CASSDSSGRSDTQYF.

This clone occurred once. This chain connects TRBV2 to TRBJ2-5; TRBD1 is a possible D gene (5 bases). Germline V gives CDR1 SNHLY, CDR2 FYNNEI. This CDR3 contains 14 residues. Between the trimmed V and J ends, which lost 6 bases and 11 bases, there was a span of 22 bases. The CDR3 DNA reads TGTGCCAGCAGGATGACAGTGAGCCTACGAGAGCAGTACTTC. It encodes CASRMTVSLREQYF.

The chain uses TRBV11-2 and TRBJ2-7; no clear D gene. Germline CDR1 SGHAT, CDR2 FQNNGV. CDR3 length: 12 residues. The V end lost 4 bases, the J end lost 5 bases, and 9 bases lay between the germline ends. CDR3 residues: CASSSLGNEQYF. CDR3 in DNA: TGTGCCAGCAGCTCCCTAGGTAACGAGCAGTACTTC.

To note about this clone: Other DNA sequences within the sample encode an identical CDR3. The gene calls are TRBV11-2 and TRBJ2-7; tentative D call: TRBD1 (6 bases). CDR3 size: 13 residues. Trimming shortened V by 4 bases and J by 6 bases, and 13 bases separated the two germline ends. Germline CDR1 and CDR2: SGHAT and FQNNGV. CDR3 in amino acids: CASSSGTGSEQYF. In DNA form, the CDR3 reads TGTGCCAGCAGCTCGGGCACAGGGTCCGAGCAGTACTTC.

CDR3 in DNA: TGTGCCAGTAGTAACGACGGGAGGGCCTCGGGCACAGATACGCAGTATTTT. Residues: CASSNDGRASGTDTQYF. The rearrangement links TRBV19 to TRBJ2-3, with 8 bases aligning to TRBD2. This CDR3 is 17 amino acids long. Unmatched junction bases numbered 10, after V lost 4 bases and J lost 1 base. In germline, CDR1 is LNHDA, CDR2 SQIVND (reference sequence).